The 28 T cell receptor beta chains presented below share a single source sample, sequenced in a study of cytomegalovirus exposure and HLA in healthy donors. The PCR used 60 Vbeta and 13 Jbeta primers. Profiling relied on immunoSEQ multiplex PCR, and the TCRdb table lists in-frame clones only, not all of them. The data hold roughly 71,000 clones, with 65% to 70% observed a single time. The sequencing input was PBMCs. Receptors originate from a man between 35 and 55 years old in good health and CMV-seropositive.

The CDR3 nucleotides are TGTGCCAGCTCACCATGGGGGGAGTCAAGCGAGCAGTACTTC. Amino acids: CASSPWGESSEQYF. J is TRBJ2-7 and V is TRBV18, with a weak D call TRBD2 (6 bases). Trimming took 2 bases from V and 6 from J, leaving 14 bases between them. Germline CDR1 KGHSH, CDR2 LQKENI. The CDR3 spans 14 residues.

The rearrangement joins TRBV27 to TRBJ1-1; tentatively, D is TRBD1 (5 bases). Trimming removed 5 bases from V and 3 bases from J, with 13 bases in between. CDR1 and CDR2 (germline): MNHEY, SMNVEV (reference sequence). This CDR3 has 14 amino acids. Here the CDR3 reads CASSQGVGHTEAFF. In nucleotides, the CDR3 is TGTGCCAGCAGTCAAGGGGTTGGGCACACTGAAGCTTTCTTT.

This clone was seen only a few times. The chain carries TRBV6-1 and TRBJ1-1, with 8 positions matching TRBD1. This CDR3 is built from 14 residues. Germline values: CDR1 MNHNS, CDR2 SASEGT. V shed 6 bases, J shed 3 bases, and the junction held 6 bases outside the gene matches. CDR3 sequence: CASRVTGADTEAFF. In nucleotides, the CDR3 is TGTGCCAGCAGGGTGACAGGGGCGGACACTGAAGCTTTCTTT.

The gene calls are TRBV23-1 and TRBJ2-1, with 7 bases that match TRBD1. TRBV23-1 is an ORF, with its function uncertain. This CDR3 region has 17 residues. After removal of 3 bases from V and 5 bases from J, the junction contained 13 bases not matched to a gene. The CDR3 is CASSHPIKGAENNEQFF. The CDR3 nucleotides are TGCGCCAGCAGTCACCCCATAAAGGGGGCGGAGAACAATGAGCAGTTCTTC.

The V and J genes are TRBV19 and TRBJ1-4; the D gene is possibly TRBD1 (5 bases). The CDR3 extends over 14 amino acids. Germline V gives CDR1 LNHDA, CDR2 SQIVND (reference sequence). Between the trimmed V and J ends, which lost 9 bases and 7 bases, there was a span of 18 bases. This chain's CDR3 is CASRLTEPPEKLFF. The CDR3 coding sequence is TGTGCCAGCCGTTTGACAGAACCTCCTGAAAAACTGTTTTTT.

The chain couples TRBV7-2 to TRBJ1-1; D remains unclear. Germline V gene sequence: CDR1 SGHTA, CDR2 FQGNSA. V was clipped by 5 bases and J by 4 bases, with 11 bases between them. This CDR3 comprises 13 residues. CDR3 bases: TGTGCCAGCAGCGCAGGACTAGGCACTGAAGCTTTCTTT. Encoded protein: CASSAGLGTEAFF. Complete variable domain (other parts from reference TRBV7-2 and TRBJ1-1): GAGVSQSPSNKVTEKGKDVELRCDPISGHTALYWYRQSLGQGLEFLIYFQGNSAPDKSGLPSDRFSAERTGGSVSTLTIQRTQQEDSAVYLCASSAGLGTEAFFGQGTRLTVV.

The chain combines TRBV5-1 with TRBJ1-1; 7 nucleotides align to TRBD1. Germline CDR1 and CDR2: SGHRS and YFSETQ. This CDR3 has 15 amino acids. The V gene end was trimmed by 0 bases and the J gene end by 2 bases; junction bases not matched to a gene: 4. DNA of the CDR3: TGCGCCAGCAGCTTGGCCGGACAGGTAAACACTGAAGCTTTCTTT. It specifies CASSLAGQVNTEAFF.

The V gene is TRBV19, the J gene TRBJ1-1; D is unclear. The germline V and J ends were trimmed by 3 bases and 8 bases, with 7 bases remaining between them. CDR1 and CDR2 (germline): LNHDA, SQIVND (reference sequence). The CDR3 spans 11 residues. The CDR3 protein is CASSIGPEAFF. In DNA, the CDR3 is TGTGCCAGTAGTATCGGTCCCGAAGCTTTCTTT. The full variable domain, completed using reference TRBV19 and TRBJ1-1, is DGGITQSPKYLFRKEGQNVTLSCEQNLNHDAMYWYRQDPGQGLRLIYYSQIVNDFQKGDIAEGYSVSREKKESFPLTVTSAQKNPTAFYLCASSIGPEAFFGQGTRLTVV.

The rearrangement joins TRBV6-1 to TRBJ1-4, with 10 positions matching TRBD1. V shed 7 bases, J shed 8 bases, and the junction held 4 bases outside the gene matches. This CDR3 comprises 13 residues. CDR1 is MNHNS, CDR2 SASEGT, per germline. Here the CDR3 DNA reads TGTGCCAGCACGGACAGGGGGAGGGAAAAACTGTTTTTT. Protein sequence: CASTDRGREKLFF.

This clone turned up a few times. V is TRBV7-2 and J is TRBJ2-5; unclear D gene. The germline V and J ends were trimmed by 4 bases and 5 bases, with 8 bases remaining between them. CDR3 length: 12 residues. Germline CDR1 reads SGHTA; CDR2 reads FQGNSA. The CDR3 sequence is CASSSFTETQYF. As DNA, the CDR3 is TGTGCCAGCAGCTCGTTCACTGAGACCCAGTACTTC.

This clone was seen a handful of times. This rearrangement joins TRBV10-1 to TRBJ2-1; possibly TRBD2 for D (6 bases). Germline V CDR1 and CDR2: WNHNN, SYGVQD (reference sequence). The CDR3 extends over 15 amino acids. V dropped 6 bases and J dropped 0 bases, with 12 bases sitting between them. CDR3: CASSRDLSSYNEQFF. The CDR3 bases are TGCGCCAGCAGCCGGGACTTAAGCTCCTACAATGAGCAGTTCTTC.

This clone was picked up one time. This sequence joins TRBV7-2 and TRBJ1-1; unclear D gene. The CDR3 runs 11 residues. Trimming removed 6 bases from V and 11 bases from J, with 13 bases in between. Germline CDR1 reads SGHTA; CDR2 reads FQGNSA. The DNA for the CDR3 is TGTGCCAGCAGTAACCCGAGAGGGGCTTTCTTT. This sequence encodes CASSNPRGAFF.

The V call is TRBV5-4, the J call TRBJ1-4; TRBD1 matches at 9 bases. V lost 4 bases and J lost 4; bases outside the gene matches: 5. The CDR3 runs 15 residues. In germline, CDR1 is SGHNT, CDR2 YYREEE (reference sequence). The CDR3 is CASSENRGLNEKLFF. The CDR3 region has the DNA TGTGCCAGCAGCGAGAACAGGGGGCTTAATGAAAAACTGTTTTTT.

The chain uses TRBV28 and TRBJ2-5; 8 bases agree with TRBD1. Germline CDR1 MDHEN, CDR2 SYDVKM. This CDR3 is 15 amino acids long. J was trimmed by 5 bases and V by 6 bases; bases with no gene match: 11. The CDR3 is CASSPGTGISETQYF. In DNA, the CDR3 is TGTGCCAGCAGCCCAGGGACAGGCATTTCGGAGACCCAGTACTTC.

This clone has a single count. V usage is TRBV28 and J usage is TRBJ2-1, with D unclear. The CDR3 runs 12 residues. Germline assignment: CDR1 MDHEN and CDR2 SYDVKM. Trimming took off 5 bases at V and 7 bases at J, with 9 bases between the two ends. The CDR3 reads CASSLLPNEQFF. The CDR3 DNA reads TGTGCCAGCAGTCTTCTTCCTAATGAGCAGTTCTTC.

The chain carries TRBV5-1 and TRBJ1-1; weak D call: TRBD1 (5 bases). Trimming cost V 4 bases and J 4 bases, with 20 bases left between them. CDR3 length: 16 residues. The germline gives CDR1 SGHRS, CDR2 YFSETQ. Here the CDR3 DNA reads TGCGCCAGCAGCGCCCGGGGGGTCGGGGAGGGCACTGAAGCTTTCTTT. It is translated as CASSARGVGEGTEAFF.

This clone was seen once. The chain uses TRBV27 and TRBJ1-6; D might be TRBD1 (6 bases). With 6 bases removed from V and 7 bases from J, the gap between germline ends came to 13 bases. This CDR3 is built from 14 residues. The germline V gene encodes CDR1 MNHEY and CDR2 SMNVEV (reference sequence). The CDR3: CASRVTGRNSPLHF. CDR3 DNA: TGTGCCAGCAGAGTGACAGGCAGAAATTCACCCCTCCACTTT.

The rearrangement links TRBV7-6 to TRBJ2-1; 12 bases match TRBD2. Germline V gene sequence: CDR1 SGHVS, CDR2 FNYEAQ. V trimming: 1 base; J trimming: 5 bases; junction bases outside the gene matches: 9. This CDR3 has 18 residues. CDR3 nucleotide sequence: TGTGCCAGCAGCTTAGTACTAGCGGGGGGTTTAAGCCACAATGAGCAGTTCTTC. This sequence encodes CASSLVLAGGLSHNEQFF.

The chain employs TRBV5-1 and TRBJ1-1; 10 nucleotides line up with TRBD1. Germline V gives CDR1 SGHRS, CDR2 YFSETQ. This CDR3 is built from 16 residues. Germline trimming cut 4 bases from V and 6 bases from J; bases unmatched to any gene: 12. In nucleotides, the CDR3 is TGCGCCAGCAGCCAGGACAGGGGGAGGTTATCGTCTGAAGCTTTCTTT. As protein: CASSQDRGRLSSEAFF.

The chain recombines TRBV5-1 with TRBJ2-3; TRBD2 aligns across 8 bases. Per the germline V gene, CDR1 is SGHRS and CDR2 is YFSETQ. The CDR3 loop spans 16 amino acids. The junction had 5 bases not matched to a gene; V was cut back by 1 base and J by 1 base. CDR3 region: CASSLWAGGGTDTQYF. The CDR3 DNA reads as TGCGCCAGCAGCTTGTGGGCGGGGGGAGGCACAGATACGCAGTATTTT.

The chain uses TRBV6-5 and TRBJ2-1; TRBD1 agrees at 7 bases. The V segment lost 6 bases and the J segment 11 bases; nucleotides outside the gene matches: 7. From germline, CDR1 is MNHEY and CDR2 SVGAGI. The CDR3 covers 12 residues. CDR3 sequence: CASRDRRRKQFF. CDR3 coding DNA: TGTGCCAGCAGGGACAGGAGAAGAAAGCAGTTCTTC.

V gene TRBV6-5 combines with J gene TRBJ2-5, with a weak D call TRBD1 (6 bases). This CDR3 has 13 residues. With 6 bases removed from V and 1 base from J, the gap between germline ends came to 9 bases. In germline, CDR1 is MNHEY, CDR2 SVGAGI. CDR3 protein: CASSRTVQETQYF. CDR3 nucleotide sequence: TGTGCCAGCAGCCGGACAGTCCAAGAGACCCAGTACTTC.

The V call is TRBV7-9, the J call TRBJ2-2; a weak D match, TRBD1 (5 bases). Trimming shortened V by 2 bases and J by 7 bases, and 20 bases separated the two germline ends. CDR1 and CDR2 (germline): SEHNR, FQNEAQ (reference sequence). The CDR3 is 17 residues long. The chain's CDR3 is CASSLRRSGKIGGELFF. In DNA, the CDR3 is TGTGCCAGCAGCTTACGTCGGTCAGGGAAGATTGGCGGGGAGCTGTTTTTT.

The table lists this clone with a count of one. The rearrangement joins TRBV27 to TRBJ1-5, with a weak D call TRBD1 (6 bases). Germline V lookup: CDR1 MNHEY, CDR2 SMNVEV (reference sequence). V lost 5 bases, J lost 8 bases, and 16 bases lay in between. The CDR3 length is 14 residues. CDR3 bases: TGTGCCAGCAGTGCAACGACAGGAGGAGAGCCCCAGCATTTT. Residues: CASSATTGGEPQHF.

The V call is TRBV29-1, the J call TRBJ1-1; no firm D call. Looked up from germline, CDR1 is SQVTM and CDR2 is ANQGSEA. V gave up 2 bases and J gave up 1 base, with 11 bases separating them. CDR3 length: 14 amino acids. The CDR3 DNA follows: TGCAGCGTTGAAACCGGGAGCCGGAACACTGAAGCTTTCTTT. Its translation: CSVETGSRNTEAFF.

The V call is TRBV5-1, the J call TRBJ1-1; 10 bases agree with TRBD1. This CDR3 spans 15 amino acids. The ends lost 1 base at V and 3 bases at J; junction bases unmatched: 3. The germline CDR1 and CDR2 sequences are SGHRS and YFSETQ. CDR3 amino acids: CASSLKGTGDTEAFF. CDR3 in DNA: TGCGCCAGCAGCTTGAAAGGGACAGGGGACACTGAAGCTTTCTTT.

The rearrangement uses TRBV5-1 and TRBJ1-3; the D is unclear. This CDR3 is 14 amino acids long. Germline V gene lookup returns CDR1 SGHRS and CDR2 YFSETQ. The V end was cut by 4 bases, the J end by 3 bases, with 11 bases between. This CDR3 reads CASSPRYGGNTIYF. The CDR3 coding sequence is TGCGCCAGCAGCCCCCGGTATGGTGGAAACACCATATATTTT. Full variable domain (outside the CDR3, taken from reference TRBV5-1 and TRBJ1-3): KAGVTQTPRYLIKTRGQQVTLSCSPISGHRSVSWYQQTPGQGLQFLFEYFSETQRNKGNFPGRFSGRQFSNSRSEMNVSTLELGDSALYLCASSPRYGGNTIYFGEGSWLTVV.

The table lists this clone with a count of one. The chain uses TRBV18 and TRBJ1-2; 11 bases are shared with TRBD1. From germline, CDR1 is KGHSH and CDR2 LQKENI. The CDR3 sequence is 13 residues long. V shed 3 bases, J shed 7 bases, and the junction held 1 base outside the gene matches. CDR3 residues: CASSPDRGLGYTF. CDR3 in DNA: TGTGCCAGCTCACCGGACAGGGGGCTTGGCTACACCTTC.